These T cell receptor beta chains were read from a single sample in a study of blood T cell repertoires in COVID-19. Repertoires were generated with immunoSEQ multiplex PCR, while TCRdb's copy carries only in-frame clones and drops some. The sample carries some 120,000 clones, around four fifths recorded once. The material sequenced was peripheral blood. The receptors shown here come from a human donor in a cohort sampled during active COVID-19. Each CDR3 is given without its conserved first and last residue. A D gene is named only where the DNA matches it firmly. Clone size appears in some rows only: once, few, many, or a class for an expanded clone.

clone size	D gene	V gene	J gene	CDR3 protein
NA	TRBD1	TRBV7-8	TRBJ1-1	ASSSLRDRNTEAF
NA	NA	TRBV7-2	TRBJ2-1	ASSRDFGEQF
once	TRBD1	TRBV28	TRBJ2-2	ASSPGQALKLF
few	NA	TRBV28	TRBJ2-3	ASSLNLPTTDTQY
NA	NA	TRBV6-6	TRBJ1-4	ASSGQSTNEKLF
once	TRBD2	TRBV24-1	TRBJ2-5	ATSPGTFPGLAGGGEETQY
once	NA	TRBV7-9	TRBJ2-7	ASSSHRDLYYEQY
NA	TRBD2	TRBV3-1/TRBV3-2	TRBJ2-1	ASRASGRADEQF
NA	NA	TRBV19	TRBJ2-3	ASSITSVGDTQY
NA	NA	TRBV28	TRBJ1-4	ASSFSLREPTNEKLF
NA	TRBD1	TRBV29-1	TRBJ1-2	SVEYVGQDFNYGYT
NA	NA	TRBV28	TRBJ1-6	ASSLMATLFSPLH
NA	TRBD1	TRBV13	TRBJ2-1	ASSLVRIGGDEQF
NA	NA	TRBV28	TRBJ2-2	ASSSNRVELF
NA	NA	TRBV28	TRBJ1-2	ASSLQDLTSGGYT
few	NA	TRBV21-1	TRBJ2-7	ASSKLGGGAYEQY